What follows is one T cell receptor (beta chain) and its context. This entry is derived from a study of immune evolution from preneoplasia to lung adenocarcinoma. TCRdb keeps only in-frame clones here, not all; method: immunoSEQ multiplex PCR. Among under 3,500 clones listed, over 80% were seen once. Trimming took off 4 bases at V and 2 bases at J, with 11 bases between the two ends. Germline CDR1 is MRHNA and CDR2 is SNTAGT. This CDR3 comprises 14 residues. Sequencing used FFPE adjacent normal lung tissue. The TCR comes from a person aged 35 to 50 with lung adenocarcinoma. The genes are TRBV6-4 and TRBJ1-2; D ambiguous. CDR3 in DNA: TGTGCCAGCAGTGCCTCCAAGGAAAACTATGGCTACACCTTC. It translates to CASSASKENYGYTF.